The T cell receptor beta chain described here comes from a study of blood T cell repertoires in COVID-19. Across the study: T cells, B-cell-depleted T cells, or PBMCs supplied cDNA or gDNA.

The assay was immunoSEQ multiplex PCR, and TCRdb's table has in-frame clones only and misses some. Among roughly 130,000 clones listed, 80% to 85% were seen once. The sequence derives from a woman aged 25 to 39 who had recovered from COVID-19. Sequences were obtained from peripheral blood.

The CDR3 nucleotides read TGTGCCAGCAGCCTTCAACTAGCGGGAGTCTCCGGGGAGCTGTTTTTT. Its protein product is CASSLQLAGVSGELFF. The chain links TRBV3-1 (or the pseudogene TRBV3-2) to TRBJ2-2, with 11 nucleotides matching TRBD2. With 4 bases clipped from V and 6 bases from J, the junction kept 7 bases outside the gene matches. The CDR3 sequence is 16 residues long. Germline CDR1 reads LGHDT; CDR2 reads YNNKEL (reference sequence).